These 21 T cell receptor beta chains were sequenced from one sample in a study of CD8 T cells in ankylosing spondylitis. TCRdb redid the calling of the 5' RACE reads with MiXCR, one entry per CDR3 protein. Of approximately 150,000 distinct CDR3 sequences in the sample, under 55% were seen once. Sequencing was performed on synovial fluid, either unsorted or a sorted T cell fraction (not recorded which). These receptors all stem from a male donor with ankylosing spondylitis.

The chain combines TRBV27 with TRBJ1-5; no definite D call. The CDR3 runs 14 residues. V dropped 5 bases and J dropped 5 bases, with 13 bases sitting between them. Germline-derived CDR1 and CDR2 are MNHEY and SMNVEV (reference sequence). In DNA, the CDR3 is TGTGCCAGCAGTCCCGACGGGCCTCATCAGCCCCAGCATTTT. It encodes CASSPDGPHQPQHF.

The rearrangement uses TRBV12-3 or TRBV12-4 and TRBJ2-7; 8 bases agree with TRBD2. CDR3 length equals 21 residues. The V segment lost 4 bases and the J segment 4 bases; nucleotides outside the gene matches: 27. For the CDR3, the DNA is TGTGCCAGCAGTTCCGTGTTTTTTAGGAGTGTCCCGGGACTAGTGGAATACGAGCAGTACTTC. Translating it yields CASSSVFFRSVPGLVEYEQYF.

This clonotype was seen at least ten times. CDR3 protein: CASSPLVGGEKLFF. In DNA form, the CDR3 reads TGTGCCAGCAGCCCCCTGGTGGGAGGTGAAAAACTGTTTTTT. The rearrangement uses TRBV7-9 and TRBJ1-4; no reliable D call. The CDR3 contains 14 residues. CDR1 and CDR2 from the germline V gene are SEHNR and FQNEAQ (reference sequence). V gave up 5 bases and J gave up 7 bases, with 14 bases separating them.

V gene TRBV5-1 combines with J gene TRBJ2-1; TRBD1 is a possible D gene (5 bases). V was clipped by 4 bases and J by 1 base, with 21 bases between them. Germline V gene lookup returns CDR1 SGHRS and CDR2 YFSETQ. The CDR3 has 18 residues. The CDR3 DNA follows: TGCGCCAGCAGCCCAACCGGCCGACAGAGTGGGTCCTACAATGAGCAGTTCTTC. Translation: CASSPTGRQSGSYNEQFF.

This clonotype appeared many times. The CDR3 here is CASSRTSGYNEQFF. CDR3 DNA sequence: TGTGCCAGCAGCCGGACTAGCGGCTACAATGAGCAGTTCTTC. The rearrangement joins TRBV7-2 to TRBJ2-1; TRBD2 agrees at 10 bases. The CDR3 is made up of 14 amino acids. With 5 bases clipped from V and 3 bases from J, the junction kept 1 base outside the gene matches. CDR1 is SGHTA and CDR2 is FQGNSA in the germline V gene.

CDR3 region: CASSPRQEANDQPQHF. For the CDR3, the DNA is TGTGCCAGCAGTCCACGACAAGAAGCTAATGATCAGCCCCAGCATTTT. The chain carries TRBV27 and TRBJ1-5; no firm D call. With 5 bases removed from V and 5 bases from J, the gap between germline ends came to 19 bases. Germline V gives CDR1 MNHEY, CDR2 SMNVEV (reference sequence). This CDR3 comprises 16 residues.

Only a few counts were recorded for this clonotype. The germline gene is not matched at one end of the junction; a read error may be the cause. The chain uses TRBV4-2 and TRBJ2-1; 7 bases align to TRBD2. The CDR3 spans 15 residues. Germline V gene lookup returns CDR1 LGHNA and CDR2 YNFKEQ. The CDR3: CASIQDGGTYNEQFF. The CDR3 coding sequence is TGTGCCAGCATCCAAGACGGGGGGACCTACAATGAGCAGTTCTTC.

This chain joins TRBV4-2 and TRBJ2-3; 10 bases are shared with TRBD2. The CDR3 is 16 amino acids. Trimming took 4 bases from V and 5 from J; bases not matched to a gene: 9. Germline CDR1 is LGHNA and CDR2 is YNFKEQ. The CDR3 DNA sequence: TGTGCCAGCAGCCCAAAAGGAGCTAGCGGGAGAGATACGCAGTATTTT. Amino acid sequence: CASSPKGASGRDTQYF.

CDR3 coding DNA: TGTGCTAGTGGTACCTTTAGGACGGGCGACGTAAGTTCCTACAATGAGCAGTTCTTC. Amino acids: CASGTFRTGDVSSYNEQFF. The V gene is TRBV12-5, the J gene TRBJ2-1; no clear D. V lost 5 bases, J lost 1 base, and 24 bases lay in between. CDR3 length equals 19 residues. From germline, CDR1 is LGHNT and CDR2 FRNRAP.

V is TRBV19 and J is TRBJ2-7; 11 bases match TRBD2. Germline loops: CDR1 LNHDA, CDR2 SQIVND (reference sequence). V trimming: 5 bases; J trimming: 3 bases; junction bases outside the gene matches: 9. This CDR3 region has 16 residues. The CDR3 nucleotides are TGTGCCAGTAGTCCATTTGGACTAGCGGGTCACTACGAGCAGTACTTC. It yields the protein CASSPFGLAGHYEQYF.

The chain combines TRBV12-3 or TRBV12-4 with TRBJ2-1; 7 bases are shared with TRBD2. V lost 3 bases, J lost 1 base, and 9 bases stayed unmatched. This CDR3 is 17 amino acids long. Written as DNA, the CDR3 is TGTGCCAGCAGTTTTTCCCCCCCGGGGGGATCCTACAATGAGCAGTTCTTC. Protein product: CASSFSPPGGSYNEQFF.

The gene calls are TRBV4-3 and TRBJ2-7; no clear D. The CDR3 spans 16 residues. V lost 0 bases and J lost 3, with 15 bases in between. Per germline, CDR1 LGHNA and CDR2 YSLEER. The CDR3 protein is CASSQDETRPYYEQYF. CDR3 nucleotides: TGCGCCAGCAGCCAAGATGAGACGAGGCCCTACTACGAGCAGTACTTC.

The rearrangement joins TRBV14 to TRBJ2-7; no clear D. V was clipped by 1 base and J by 3 bases, with 4 bases between them. The CDR3 is 12 amino acids. Germline V CDR1 and CDR2: SGHDN, FVKESK. The CDR3 region is CASSQASYEQYF. CDR3 bases: TGTGCCAGCAGCCAAGCCAGCTACGAGCAGTACTTC.

This clonotype was seen at least ten times. The gene calls are TRBV7-9 and TRBJ2-2; D gene ambiguous. The CDR3 sequence is 15 residues long. CDR1 is SEHNR, CDR2 FQNEAQ, per germline (reference sequence). Trimming stripped 1 base from V and 3 bases from J, with 9 bases between. CDR3 amino acids: CASSLDSGYTGELFF. CDR3 coding DNA: TGTGCCAGCAGCTTAGATTCTGGCTACACCGGGGAGCTGTTTTTT. The full variable domain, completed using reference TRBV7-9 and TRBJ2-2, is DTGVSQNPRHKITKRGQNVTFRCDPISEHNRLYWYRQTLGQGPEFLTYFQNEAQLEKSRLLSDRFSAERPKGSFSTLEIQRTEQGDSAMYLCASSLDSGYTGELFFGEGSRLTVL.

This clonotype showed up just a few times. The rearrangement links TRBV5-1 to TRBJ1-1; a weak D match, TRBD1 (5 bases). Germline V lookup: CDR1 SGHRS, CDR2 YFSETQ. This CDR3 spans 17 amino acids. The V end was cut by 3 bases, the J end by 1 base, with 19 bases between. The CDR3 region is CASSSPGLGWRNTEAFF. The CDR3 DNA is TGCGCCAGCAGCTCGCCGGGACTTGGGTGGAGGAACACTGAAGCTTTCTTT.

This clonotype was seen a handful of times. J is TRBJ1-2 and V is TRBV4-1, with D unresolved. CDR3 length equals 16 residues. Deletions cut 0 bases from V and 4 bases from J, with 15 bases between. CDR1 is MGHRA, CDR2 YSYEKL, per germline. The CDR3 loop is CASSQDDDLRGYGYTF. CDR3 nucleotide sequence: TGCGCCAGCAGCCAAGATGACGACCTACGAGGCTATGGCTACACCTTC.

This clonotype was detected only a few times. The J gene is TRBJ2-1, the V gene TRBV28, with 16 bases that match TRBD2. Germline V CDR1 and CDR2: MDHEN, SYDVKM. The J segment lost 10 bases and the V segment lost 6 bases, leaving 9 bases of the junction unmatched. The CDR3 runs to 16 residues. Written as DNA, the CDR3 is TGTGCCAGCAGCCAACCGGGACTAGCGGGAGGGAGAGAGCAGTTCTTC. Its protein product is CASSQPGLAGGREQFF.

This clonotype appeared a few times. J is TRBJ1-2 and V is TRBV12-3 or TRBV12-4; D gene ambiguous. The CDR3 is made up of 11 amino acids. Trimming removed 7 bases from V and 7 bases from J, with 10 bases in between. CDR3: CASIKKGGYTF. The CDR3 DNA is TGTGCCAGCATCAAGAAGGGTGGCTACACCTTC.

This chain connects TRBV27 to TRBJ2-3, with 7 bases matching TRBD2. The CDR3 covers 18 residues. Germline V gene data show CDR1 as MNHEY and CDR2 as SMNVEV (reference sequence). V was clipped by 5 bases and J by 2 bases; unmatched bases: 16. The CDR3 reads CASSPYWTSRSVTDTQYF. The CDR3 DNA follows: TGTGCCAGCAGTCCCTACTGGACTAGTCGATCGGTCACAGATACGCAGTATTTT.

The genes are TRBV7-9 and TRBJ1-4, with 7 bases identical to TRBD1. The CDR3 contains 14 residues. CDR1 and CDR2 (germline): SEHNR, FQNEAQ (reference sequence). V trimming: 0 bases; J trimming: 7 bases; junction bases outside the gene matches: 2. CDR3 residues: CASSLAGGGEKLFF. CDR3 sequence (DNA): TGTGCCAGCAGCTTAGCAGGGGGCGGTGAAAAACTGTTTTTT.

The chain recombines TRBV7-8 with TRBJ1-1; unclear D gene. CDR3 length equals 15 residues. V lost 1 base, J lost 3 bases, and 12 bases lay in between. Germline CDR1 SGHVS, CDR2 FQNEAQ. CDR3 DNA sequence: TGTGCCAGCAGCTTAGGGGCCCGGATTTACACTGAAGCTTTCTTT. It encodes CASSLGARIYTEAFF.